This entry lists 20 T cell receptor beta chains sequenced from one sample in a study of blood T cell repertoires in COVID-19. Data came from immunoSEQ multiplex PCR; TCRdb stores just in-frame clones and leaves some out. The data show roughly 200,000 clones, around 88% seen once. Material for sequencing was peripheral blood. Receptors were obtained from a man aged 35 to 55 with active or convalescent COVID-19.

The rearrangement uses TRBV19 and TRBJ2-1; weak D call: TRBD1 (5 bases). Germline V gene sequence: CDR1 LNHDA, CDR2 SQIVND (reference sequence). Trimming removed 4 bases at V and 7 bases at J, with 5 bases between. This CDR3 is 11 amino acids long. CDR3 sequence: CASSTGNEQFF. The CDR3 DNA follows: TGTGCCAGTAGTACAGGGAATGAGCAGTTCTTC.

The CDR3 spells CASSEGWTFSDTQYF. DNA for the CDR3: TGTGCCAGCAGTGAGGGCTGGACTTTCTCAGATACGCAGTATTTT. The chain links TRBV6-2 or TRBV6-3 to TRBJ2-3, with a weak D call TRBD2 (5 bases). V lost 5 bases and J lost 4, with 16 bases in between. Germline V gene lookup returns CDR1 MNHEY and CDR2 SVGEGT. CDR3 length: 15 amino acids.

J is TRBJ2-7 and V is TRBV19; 11 bases map to TRBD1. Germline V CDR1 and CDR2: LNHDA, SQIVND (reference sequence). The V segment lost 4 bases and the J segment 2 bases; nucleotides outside the gene matches: 4. This CDR3 contains 15 residues. Here the CDR3 reads CASSRPGQGAYEQYF. The CDR3 bases are TGTGCCAGTAGTAGACCGGGACAGGGGGCCTACGAGCAGTACTTC.

The chain recombines TRBV5-4 with TRBJ2-3; D is unresolved. This CDR3 is 13 amino acids long. The ends were cut back, 5 bases at V and 5 bases at J, with 12 bases in the middle. In germline, CDR1 is SGHNT, CDR2 YYREEE (reference sequence). The CDR3 DNA reads as TGTGCCAGCAGGTTCCGACTTCAAGATACGCAGTATTTT. This sequence encodes CASRFRLQDTQYF. Together with reference TRBV5-4 and TRBJ2-3, the CDR3 gives the full variable domain: ETGVTQSPTHLIKTRGQQVTLRCSSQSGHNTVSWYQQALGQGPQFIFQYYREEENGRGNFPPRFSGLQFPNYSSELNVNALELDDSALYLCASRFRLQDTQYFGPGTRLTVL.

V usage is TRBV29-1 and J usage is TRBJ2-7, with TRBD1 matching over 9 bases. This CDR3 spans 13 amino acids. Losses at the gene ends were 3 bases for V and 6 bases for J; bases not matched to a gene: 6. The germline gives CDR1 SQVTM, CDR2 ANQGSEA. CDR3 nucleotide sequence: TGCAGCGTTGAGGGACAGGGTCCCAGCGAGCAGTACTTC. It translates to CSVEGQGPSEQYF.

The chain recombines TRBV7-2 with TRBJ2-7, with 10 bases lining up with TRBD2. Germline CDR1 reads SGHTA; CDR2 reads FQGNSA. This CDR3 region has 15 residues. The V segment lost 4 bases and the J segment 4 bases; nucleotides outside the gene matches: 7. The CDR3 region is CASSSRTSGMYEQYF. The CDR3 coding sequence is TGTGCCAGCAGCTCCAGGACTAGCGGAATGTACGAGCAGTACTTC.

The chain has TRBV11-3 and TRBJ1-1, with 10 bases matching TRBD1. From germline, CDR1 is SGHNT and CDR2 YENEEA. After removal of 6 bases from V and 1 base from J, the junction contained 8 bases not matched to a gene. The CDR3 has 16 residues. In nucleotides, the CDR3 is TGTGCCAGCAGTCATCGGACAGGGGGAGCGAACACTGAAGCTTTCTTT. Translation gives CASSHRTGGANTEAFF.

The chain joins TRBV6-6 to TRBJ1-1, with D possibly being TRBD1 (5 bases). Trimming removed 1 base at V and 5 bases at J, with 14 bases between. The length of the CDR3 is 15 residues. Germline V lookup: CDR1 MNHNY, CDR2 SVGAGI (reference sequence). This CDR3 reads CASSYFKQEGTEAFF. As DNA, the CDR3 is TGTGCCAGCAGTTACTTTAAGCAGGAGGGGACTGAAGCTTTCTTT.

The chain is built from TRBV19 and TRBJ1-5, with a weak D call TRBD1 (5 bases). CDR1 is LNHDA and CDR2 is SQIVND in the germline V gene (reference sequence). V lost 2 bases to trimming and J lost 4 bases, with 9 bases between them. The CDR3 consists of 14 residues. The CDR3 here is CASSIQPGNQPQHF. The CDR3, as DNA: TGTGCCAGTAGTATACAGCCAGGGAATCAGCCCCAGCATTTT.

The J gene is TRBJ2-1, the V gene TRBV3-1 (or the pseudogene TRBV3-2); TRBD2 might be the D (5 bases). CDR1 is LGHDT and CDR2 is YNNKEL in the germline V gene (reference sequence). Deletions cut 4 bases from V and 8 bases from J, with 21 bases between. The CDR3 length is 16 residues. In DNA, the CDR3 is TGTGCCAGCAGCCGCCGATCATTTCCAACGCGGGATGAGCAGTTCTTC. It translates to CASSRRSFPTRDEQFF.

About this clone: Its ends do not fully match the called genes, so a read error is possible. The chain couples TRBV27 to TRBJ2-1; a weak D match, TRBD2 (5 bases). This CDR3 contains 14 residues. Germline CDR1 is MNHEY and CDR2 is SMNVEV (reference sequence). Here the CDR3 DNA reads TGTGCCAGCAGTTTTGTCGGGATGTACAGTGAGCAGTTCTTC. Its protein product is CASSFVGMYSEQFF.

This clone was observed a few times. The J gene is TRBJ2-7, the V gene TRBV7-9, with D unresolved. The V end was cut by 4 bases, the J end by 2 bases, with 9 bases between. The CDR3 has 13 amino acids. Germline values: CDR1 SEHNR, CDR2 FQNEAQ (reference sequence). The CDR3: CASSYTKAYEQYF. The CDR3 bases are TGTGCCAGCAGCTACACAAAAGCCTACGAGCAGTACTTC.

The rearrangement links TRBV10-1 to TRBJ1-3; TRBD1 might be the D (5 bases). The germline V gene has CDR1 WNHNN and CDR2 SYGVQD (reference sequence). The V gene lost 6 bases and the J gene lost 4 bases, with 19 bases spanning the gap. This CDR3 is built from 16 residues. CDR3 amino acids: CASSQQENGLGNTIYF. The DNA for the CDR3 is TGCGCCAGCAGCCAACAGGAAAACGGCCTGGGAAACACCATATATTTT.

V gene TRBV30 combines with J gene TRBJ2-4; D is possibly TRBD1 (5 bases). Looked up from germline, CDR1 is GTSNPN and CDR2 is SVGIG (reference sequence). There are 16 residues in the CDR3. V was shortened by 5 bases and J by 0 bases, with 17 bases between the two germline ends. The CDR3 DNA reads TGTGCCTGGGCCCCCCGGACAAGACTAGCCAAAAACATTCAGTACTTC. Translating gives CAWAPRTRLAKNIQYF.

This CDR3 reads CASSGSGYYNEQFF. CDR3 DNA: TGTGCCAGCAGCGGAAGCGGGTACTACAATGAGCAGTTCTTC. The chain recombines TRBV9 with TRBJ2-1; D is perhaps TRBD2 (6 bases). V lost 3 bases and J lost 3, with 10 bases in between. The CDR3 is 14 residues long. Looked up from germline, CDR1 is SGDLS and CDR2 is YYNGEE.

The gene calls are TRBV19 and TRBJ2-4, with D possibly matching TRBD2 (5 bases). With 3 bases removed from V and 13 bases from J, the gap between germline ends came to 19 bases. Germline lookup yields CDR1 LNHDA and CDR2 SQIVND (reference sequence). The CDR3 runs 14 residues. The CDR3 DNA reads as TGTGCCAGTAGTATCGACCTATCGACCGGGATCCAGTACTTC. Its protein is CASSIDLSTGIQYF.

The J gene is TRBJ2-7, the V gene TRBV6-5; D perhaps matches TRBD2 (5 bases). Looked up from germline, CDR1 is MNHEY and CDR2 is SVGAGI. Between the trimmed V and J ends, which lost 6 bases and 3 bases, there was a span of 18 bases. The CDR3 sequence is 15 residues long. This CDR3 is CASSPGTAVSYEQYF. The CDR3 nucleotides are TGTGCCAGCAGCCCGGGAACAGCAGTCAGCTACGAGCAGTACTTC.

This clone was counted only a few times. The chain couples TRBV7-2 to TRBJ1-5, with D possibly matching TRBD1 (6 bases). Trimming removed 5 bases at V and 5 bases at J, with 19 bases between. There are 16 residues in the CDR3. Germline loops: CDR1 SGHTA, CDR2 FQGNSA. The CDR3 here is CASSPWGGDNHQPQHF. DNA for the CDR3: TGTGCCAGCAGCCCCTGGGGGGGGGACAATCATCAGCCCCAGCATTTT.

Notes on this clone: The same CDR3 can be traced to other DNA sequences in this sample. The chain uses TRBV7-2 and TRBJ1-2, with TRBD1 identical over 11 bases. V was pared by 4 bases and J by 7 bases, with 2 bases of the junction left unmatched. The CDR3 is made up of 13 amino acids. CDR1 is SGHTA and CDR2 is FQGNSA in the germline V gene. This chain's CDR3 is CASSSDRGLGYTF. CDR3 sequence (DNA): TGTGCCAGCAGCTCGGACAGGGGGCTTGGCTACACCTTC.

In regard to this clone: Other DNA sequences of this sample code for an identical CDR3. This chain uses TRBV14 with TRBJ1-1; maybe TRBD1 (6 bases). The V and J ends lost 4 bases and 0 bases respectively, with 6 bases between them. The germline CDR1 and CDR2 sequences are SGHDN and FVKESK. The length of the CDR3 is 13 residues. CDR3 sequence: CASSRTVNTEAFF. The CDR3 DNA sequence: TGTGCCAGCAGCCGGACAGTGAACACTGAAGCTTTCTTT.